This TCR beta chain came from a study of blood T cells in healthy people across ages. To note about this clonotype: The junction departs from the called germline gene at one end, perhaps through a read error.

The CDR3 spans 11 residues. Germline V gives CDR1 MGHDK, CDR2 SYGVNS. Sample-barcoded 5' priming and a J-beta primer mix drove a second PCR of about 7 to 12 cycles. Individual samples furnished no less than 2.5 million CDR3-containing paired-end reads apiece. Each CDR3 protein gets one entry after TCRdb re-called the 5' RACE reads with MiXCR. The sample has more than 550,000 distinct CDR3 sequences, approximately 21% seen once. Sequences were obtained from blood. The J gene is TRBJ1-2, the V gene TRBV25-1; D call uncertain. This sequence originates from a man between 65 and 80 years old in good health. CDR3 sequence (DNA): TGTGCCAGCAGTGAGGCGGGTGGCCACACCTTC. This encodes CASSEAGGHTF.